The sequence of this T cell receptor (beta chain) was determined in a study of graft-versus-host responses after intestinal transplantation. Comments on this clone: Its target is unknown.

The study's findings and limits: The marrow of recipients harbored GvH clones, and ileum or blood showed some of them first.

Germline-derived CDR1 and CDR2 are SQVTM and ANQGSEA. V was pared by 4 bases and J by 5 bases, with 5 bases between. This CDR3 comprises 11 residues. TCRdb's table, derived via immunoSEQ multiplex PCR, lists solely in-frame clones and lacks some. Here the sample spans roughly 120,000 clones, about 92% being singletons. Sequenced here: unstimulated CD8+ T cells sorted from spleen or lymph node cells, sampled before transplant. The source of this sequence is a human donor who was the organ donor for an intestinal transplant. This sequence joins TRBV29-1 and TRBJ2-2, with D uncertain. The CDR3 bases are TGCAGCGTTGTATATACCGGGGAGCTGTTTTTT. Amino acid sequence: CSVVYTGELFF.